This TCR beta chain was recorded in a study of T cells after yellow fever vaccination. This clonotype was observed at least ten times. MiXCR was run by TCRdb on the 5' RACE reads, yielding one entry per CDR3 protein. This table has about 320,000 distinct CDR3 sequences, about 10% appearing once. The CDR3 loop spans 15 amino acids. Trimming shortened V by 4 bases and J by 5 bases, and 14 bases separated the two germline ends. CDR1 is SEHNR, CDR2 FQNEAQ, per germline (reference sequence). This sequence originates from a man younger than 35 who received the YFV17D yellow fever vaccine. The sample consisted of CD4+ T cells sorted from PBMCs, taken 45 days after the yellow fever booster vaccination. The chain couples TRBV7-9 to TRBJ2-2; a possible D gene is TRBD1 (5 bases). CDR3 sequence: CASSSTVYRTGELFF. The CDR3 bases are TGTGCCAGCAGCTCGACAGTTTATCGAACCGGGGAGCTGTTTTTT.